This TCR beta chain was sequenced in a study of shared clonotypes between healthy human individuals. Assay used: immunoSEQ multiplex PCR; TCRdb lists only in-frame clones, some missing. The table shows about 2 million clones, with about 95% occurring only once. Cells designated naive CD8 were CD45RO-negative and were positively selected for CCR7, with terminally differentiated effector memory CD45RA+ cells excluded. The V and J ends lost 0 bases and 2 bases, in that order; junction bases with no gene match: 3. Germline V CDR1 and CDR2: LGHNA, YSLEER. CDR3 size: 15 residues. The sequenced sample consisted of naive CD8+ T cells sorted from blood. The chain carries TRBV4-3 and TRBJ2-7, with 8 bases aligning to TRBD2. The receptor comes from a man between 18 and 35 years old in good health. The CDR3 bases are TGCGCCAGCAGCCAAGACGTACTAGCGGCCTACGAGCAGTACTTC. It translates to CASSQDVLAAYEQYF.